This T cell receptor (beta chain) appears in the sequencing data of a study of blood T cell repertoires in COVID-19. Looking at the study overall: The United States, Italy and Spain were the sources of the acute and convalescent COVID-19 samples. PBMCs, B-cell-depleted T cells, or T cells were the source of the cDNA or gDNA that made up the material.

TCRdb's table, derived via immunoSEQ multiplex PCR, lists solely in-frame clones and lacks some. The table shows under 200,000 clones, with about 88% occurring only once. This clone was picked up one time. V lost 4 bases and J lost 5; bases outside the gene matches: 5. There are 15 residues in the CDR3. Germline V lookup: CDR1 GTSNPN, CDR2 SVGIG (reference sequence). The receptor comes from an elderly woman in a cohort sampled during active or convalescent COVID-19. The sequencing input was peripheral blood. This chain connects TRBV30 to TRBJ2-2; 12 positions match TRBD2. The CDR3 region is CAWTVGLAGTGELFF. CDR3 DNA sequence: TGTGCCTGGACAGTCGGACTAGCGGGAACCGGGGAGCTGTTTTTT. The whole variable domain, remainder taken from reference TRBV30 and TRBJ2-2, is SQTIHQWPATLVQPVGSPLSLECTVEGTSNPNLYWYRQAAGRGLQLLFYSVGIGQISSEVPQNLSASRPQDRQFILSSKKLLLSDSGFYLCAWTVGLAGTGELFFGEGSRLTVL.